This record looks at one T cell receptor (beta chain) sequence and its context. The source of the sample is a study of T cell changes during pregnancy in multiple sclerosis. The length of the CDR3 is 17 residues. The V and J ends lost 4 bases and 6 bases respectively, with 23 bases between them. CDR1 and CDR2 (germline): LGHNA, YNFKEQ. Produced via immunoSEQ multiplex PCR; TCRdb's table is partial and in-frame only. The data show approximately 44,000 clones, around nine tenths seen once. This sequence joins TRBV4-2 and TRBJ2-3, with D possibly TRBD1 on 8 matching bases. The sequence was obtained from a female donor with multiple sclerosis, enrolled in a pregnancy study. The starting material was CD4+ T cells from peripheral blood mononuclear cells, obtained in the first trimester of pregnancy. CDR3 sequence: CASSLQPRTGGGDTQYF. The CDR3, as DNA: TGTGCCAGCAGCCTTCAACCCCGTACAGGGGGGGGTGATACGCAGTATTTT.